These 13 T cell receptor beta chains were all obtained from the same sample, sequenced in a study of blood T cell repertoires in COVID-19. Assay: immunoSEQ multiplex PCR; the TCRdb copy retains only in-frame clones and omits some. The repertoire includes around 94,000 clones, more than 80% of them detected once, and 4% to 5.5% sits in the top ten. What was sequenced was peripheral blood. These receptors originate from a human donor in a cohort sampled during active COVID-19.

The J gene is TRBJ2-3, the V gene TRBV11-3, with D unresolved. In germline, CDR1 is SGHNT, CDR2 YENEEA. This CDR3 is built from 13 residues. Deletions cut 3 bases from V and 6 bases from J, with 10 bases between. For the CDR3, the DNA is TGTGCCAGCAGCTTGGATAGCCCCGATACGCAGTATTTT. Translation gives CASSLDSPDTQYF.

This chain joins TRBV5-4 and TRBJ1-1; 11 nucleotides match TRBD1. CDR3 length: 15 residues. The germline CDR1 and CDR2 sequences are SGHNT and YYREEE (reference sequence). After removal of 3 bases from V and 4 bases from J, the junction contained 5 bases not matched to a gene. CDR3 residues: CASSSTGTGGTEAFF. In DNA, the CDR3 is TGTGCCAGCAGCTCAACCGGGACAGGGGGCACTGAAGCTTTCTTT.

The genes are TRBV6-5 and TRBJ1-1; the D gene is possibly TRBD1 (5 bases). With 0 bases removed from V and 10 bases from J, the gap between germline ends came to 12 bases. Germline V gene data show CDR1 as MNHEY and CDR2 as SVGAGI. CDR3 length: 13 residues. The CDR3 nucleotides are TGTGCCAGCAGTTACTCGGGGGGATTGGGAGCTTTCTTT. Translated, it gives CASSYSGGLGAFF.

The chain combines TRBV6-6 with TRBJ1-4; D possibly corresponds to TRBD1 (6 bases). CDR1 and CDR2 from the germline V gene are MNHNY and SVGAGI (reference sequence). CDR3 length: 14 residues. V lost 7 bases, J lost 5 bases, and 14 bases lay in between. In nucleotides, the CDR3 is TGTGCCAGCACCCGAGGACAGACAAATGAAAAACTGTTTTTT. It translates to CASTRGQTNEKLFF.

This clone was seen a single time. CDR3 coding DNA: TGTGCCAGCTCACCTCGTTCGGGGATTATCCACGAGCAGTACTTC. It translates to CASSPRSGIIHEQYF. The chain links TRBV18 to TRBJ2-7; the D gene is possibly TRBD2 (5 bases). Germline V gene lookup returns CDR1 KGHSH and CDR2 LQKENI. This CDR3 region has 15 residues. The germline V and J ends were trimmed by 3 bases and 5 bases, with 17 bases remaining between them.

This chain links TRBV19 with TRBJ1-6; TRBD1 matches 7 bases. The germline CDR1 and CDR2 sequences are LNHDA and SQIVND (reference sequence). The ends lost 7 bases at V and 7 bases at J; junction bases unmatched: 7. The CDR3 is made up of 14 amino acids. CDR3 sequence: CASNDRAGNSPLHF. The CDR3 DNA is TGTGCCAGTAACGACAGGGCGGGGAATTCACCCCTCCACTTT. Full variable domain (outside the CDR3, taken from reference TRBV19 and TRBJ1-6): DGGITQSPKYLFRKEGQNVTLSCEQNLNHDAMYWYRQDPGQGLRLIYYSQIVNDFQKGDIAEGYSVSREKKESFPLTVTSAQKNPTAFYLCASNDRAGNSPLHFGNGTRLTVT.

The chain is built from TRBV5-5 and TRBJ1-5, with 8 bases matching TRBD1. Germline values: CDR1 SGHKS, CDR2 YYEKEE (reference sequence). The CDR3 spans 15 residues. Trimming cost V 4 bases and J 3 bases; bases outside gene matches: 6. The CDR3 sequence is CASSTTGGINQPQHF. The DNA of the CDR3 is TGTGCCAGCAGCACTACAGGGGGGATCAATCAGCCCCAGCATTTT.

The rearrangement uses TRBV7-9 and TRBJ1-4; possibly TRBD1 for D (5 bases). CDR3 length: 20 residues. Trimming stripped 5 bases from V and 1 base from J, with 26 bases between. CDR1 is SEHNR, CDR2 FQNEAQ, per germline (reference sequence). CDR3 bases: TGTGCCAGCAGCAACCCCGTCTATATCTGGGGAACAGGAACTAATGAAAAACTGTTTTTT. Its translation: CASSNPVYIWGTGTNEKLFF.

This chain links TRBV6-5 with TRBJ1-6; 7 bases fit TRBD1. Germline V CDR1 and CDR2: MNHEY, SVGAGI. Trimming removed 5 bases from V and 7 bases from J; junction bases left unmatched: 5. The CDR3 consists of 14 residues. Here the CDR3 DNA reads TGTGCCAGCAGTAGCCGACAGGGCAATTCACCCCTCCACTTT. Translated: CASSSRQGNSPLHF.

The chain carries TRBV28 and TRBJ2-7; 7 bases agree with TRBD1. The trim removed 6 bases at V and 7 bases at J, leaving 15 bases unmatched. The length of the CDR3 is 15 residues. CDR1 is MDHEN, CDR2 SYDVKM, per germline. CDR3 residues: CASSPNRGFSREQYF. DNA for the CDR3: TGTGCCAGCAGCCCAAACAGGGGTTTTTCTCGTGAGCAGTACTTC.

This chain links TRBV5-5 with TRBJ1-2, with TRBD1 identical over 8 bases. Trimming took 0 bases from V and 4 from J; bases not matched to a gene: 8. Germline CDR1 SGHKS, CDR2 YYEKEE (reference sequence). The CDR3 loop spans 16 amino acids. The CDR3 DNA reads TGTGCCAGCAGCTTGGTTACAGGGGGTAATTTCTATGGCTACACCTTC. It specifies CASSLVTGGNFYGYTF.

The rearrangement uses TRBV15 and TRBJ2-7; D unclear. In germline, CDR1 is LNHNV, CDR2 YYDKDF (reference sequence). Trimming shortened V by 0 bases and J by 1 base, and 7 bases separated the two germline ends. The CDR3 runs to 14 residues. The CDR3 reads CATSRDRFSYEQYF. The DNA of the CDR3 is TGTGCCACCAGCAGAGACAGGTTTTCCTACGAGCAGTACTTC.

The V and J genes are TRBV11-2 and TRBJ2-7; D is possibly TRBD1 (6 bases). V dropped 4 bases and J dropped 2 bases, with 9 bases sitting between them. Germline lookup yields CDR1 SGHAT and CDR2 FQNNGV. This CDR3 has 13 residues. The CDR3 DNA sequence: TGTGCCAGCAGCTCCAACAGGGCCTACGAGCAGTACTTC. Amino acids: CASSSNRAYEQYF.